Listed below are T cell receptor beta chains from one sample, sequenced in a study of blood T cell repertoires in COVID-19. This table comes from immunoSEQ multiplex PCR, and its TCRdb copy is limited to in-frame clones, with some not included. The data contain under 80,000 clones, approximately 83% of them seen just once; the ten biggest clones take up approximately 14%. Sequenced: peripheral blood. All receptors come from a human donor in a cohort sampled during active COVID-19. The CDR3 runs from the conserved cysteine through the conserved F or W. The order of the fields is D gene, clone size, V gene, J gene, CDR3 DNA, CDR3 protein. D genes are given only for firm matches. Size tells how often a clone was seen (once, few, many) or the class of an expanded clone, and some rows leave it out.

D: .
size: .
V: TRBV5-1
J: TRBJ2-7
DNA: TGCGCCAGCAGCACGCGGGGCCAATACGAGCAGTACTTC
CDR3: CASSTRGQYEQYF

D: .
size: once
V: TRBV6-5
J: TRBJ2-6
DNA: TGTGCCAGCAGGACACCCGGGACACAGGCCAACGTCCTGACTTTC
CDR3: CASRTPGTQANVLTF

D: .
size: few
V: TRBV19
J: TRBJ1-2
DNA: TGTGCCAGTAGAATTGGCAAACAGGGAAACTATGGCTACACCTTC
CDR3: CASRIGKQGNYGYTF

D: TRBD2
size: .
V: TRBV7-3
J: TRBJ2-1
DNA: TGTGCCAGCAGCTTCGGACTAGCGGGGGCTTACAATGAGCAGTTCTTC
CDR3: CASSFGLAGAYNEQFF

D: .
size: .
V: TRBV18
J: TRBJ2-5
DNA: TGTGCCAGCTCACCAAGCCTTGAGGGGACCCAGTACTTC
CDR3: CASSPSLEGTQYF

D: TRBD2
size: .
V: TRBV27
J: TRBJ2-3
DNA: TGTGCCAGCAGTAGGAGACTAGCAAACACAGATACGCAGTATTTT
CDR3: CASSRRLANTDTQYF

D: TRBD1
size: .
V: TRBV27
J: TRBJ2-7
DNA: TGTGCCAGCAGTAAGTCGCTCGGACAGGGGGGTCGGAGCTTC
CDR3: CASSKSLGQGGRSF

D: TRBD1
size: .
V: TRBV5-4
J: TRBJ1-4
DNA: TGTGCCAGCAGCTCGACAGGGGGAGGTGAAAAACTGTTTTTT
CDR3: CASSSTGGGEKLFF

D: TRBD1
size: once
V: TRBV28
J: TRBJ2-1
DNA: TGTGCCAGCAGTTCCGAGGGACAGGGGAAAAACAATGAGCAGTTCTTC
CDR3: CASSSEGQGKNNEQFF

D: TRBD2
size: .
V: TRBV2
J: TRBJ2-2
DNA: TGTGCCAGCGCGCGGGAGACAATTAAGTCCGGGGAGCTGTTTTTT
CDR3: CASARETIKSGELFF

D: .
size: .
V: TRBV5-6
J: TRBJ2-7
DNA: TGTGCCAGCAGCTTAGCGGGTACCTACGAGCAGTACTTC
CDR3: CASSLAGTYEQYF

D: TRBD2
size: .
V: TRBV18
J: TRBJ2-1
DNA: TGTGCCAGCTCACGAATAACTAGCGGGGAAGGTAATGAGCAGTTCTTC
CDR3: CASSRITSGEGNEQFF

D: .
size: .
V: TRBV6-5
J: TRBJ2-2
DNA: TGTGCCAGCAATCCACAGGGAACCGGGGAGCTGTTTTTT
CDR3: CASNPQGTGELFF

D: TRBD1
size: .
V: TRBV5-1
J: TRBJ2-2
DNA: TGCGCCAGCAGCTTCCAGGGGGCCGGGGAGCTGTTTTTT
CDR3: CASSFQGAGELFF

D: TRBD1
size: .
V: TRBV28
J: TRBJ1-2
DNA: TGTGCCAGCAACGCTCCGGGACAGGGGAAAGATGGCTACACCTTC
CDR3: CASNAPGQGKDGYTF

D: .
size: few
V: TRBV7-6
J: TRBJ2-1
DNA: TGTGCCAGCAGCTGGCAATCCTACAATGAGCAGTTCTTC
CDR3: CASSWQSYNEQFF

D: .
size: .
V: TRBV7-2
J: TRBJ2-6
DNA: TGTGCCAGCAGCTTATTTGGCCGCACCCTTTACTCTGGGGCCAACGTCCTGACTTTC
CDR3: CASSLFGRTLYSGANVLTF

D: .
size: .
V: TRBV5-4
J: TRBJ2-5
DNA: TGTGCCAGCAGCTTGGACAGGACCTTGCAGAGTGGGACCCAGTACTTC
CDR3: CASSLDRTLQSGTQYF

D: TRBD2
size: .
V: TRBV7-8
J: TRBJ2-1
DNA: TGTGCCAGCAGCTTTTGGACTAGCGGTACGTACAATGAGCAGTTCTTC
CDR3: CASSFWTSGTYNEQFF

D: .
size: .
V: TRBV4-1
J: TRBJ2-2
DNA: TGCGCCAGCAGGAAACGGATTGGGACTGCCGCGAACACCGGGGAGCTGTTTTTT
CDR3: CASRKRIGTAANTGELFF

D: .
size: .
V: TRBV18
J: TRBJ2-2
DNA: TGTGCCAGCTCACCGGGACTGGGGGACGGGGAGCTGTTTTTT
CDR3: CASSPGLGDGELFF

D: .
size: .
V: TRBV28
J: TRBJ1-4
DNA: TGTGCCAGCAGTCCCCCAGGGATAACTAATGAAAAACTGTTTTTT
CDR3: CASSPPGITNEKLFF

D: .
size: .
V: TRBV29-1
J: TRBJ2-4
DNA: TGCAGCGTTGAGCAGGCCTATCTCAACATTCAGTACTTC
CDR3: CSVEQAYLNIQYF

D: .
size: .
V: TRBV9
J: TRBJ1-3
DNA: TGTGCCAGCAGCGTAGGTGTCAGCTCTGGAAACACCATATATTTT
CDR3: CASSVGVSSGNTIYF

D: .
size: .
V: TRBV5-1
J: TRBJ1-2
DNA: TGCGCCAGCAGCTTGGATGGCACCAGAATCTATGGCTACACCTTC
CDR3: CASSLDGTRIYGYTF

D: .
size: .
V: TRBV18
J: TRBJ2-7
DNA: TGTGCCAGCTCACCACCCCTACAGGGTTCCCCCTACGAGCAGTACTTC
CDR3: CASSPPLQGSPYEQYF

D: TRBD2
size: .
V: TRBV2
J: TRBJ2-3
DNA: TGTGCCATTCGGCGCCGGAGCGGGAGTACAGATACGCAGTATTTT
CDR3: CAIRRRSGSTDTQYF

D: TRBD1
size: .
V: TRBV5-6
J: TRBJ2-7
DNA: TGTGCCAGCAGCTTGGCCAGAGGGGGCCTTGCACCCCTCGAGCAATACTTC
CDR3: CASSLARGGLAPLEQYF

D: .
size: .
V: TRBV29-1
J: TRBJ2-3
DNA: TGCAGCGTTGAGGCGGGACTGACAGATACGCAGTATTTT
CDR3: CSVEAGLTDTQYF

D: TRBD1
size: .
V: TRBV7-3
J: TRBJ2-7
DNA: TGTGCCAGCAGCTTCGGACAGGGCTCCTACGAGCAGTACTTC
CDR3: CASSFGQGSYEQYF

D: .
size: .
V: TRBV10-1
J: TRBJ1-4
DNA: TGCGCCAGCAGTTTCCCACAGCACCCGATTGCTAATGAAAAACTGTTTTTT
CDR3: CASSFPQHPIANEKLFF

D: .
size: .
V: TRBV24-1
J: TRBJ2-2
DNA: TGTGCCACCTGCAGCGACACCGGGGAGCTGTTTTTT
CDR3: CATCSDTGELFF

D: .
size: .
V: TRBV9
J: TRBJ2-2
DNA: TGTGCCAGCAGCGGACAGGTCAACACCGGGGAGCTGTTTTTT
CDR3: CASSGQVNTGELFF

D: .
size: .
V: TRBV6-2/TRBV6-3
J: TRBJ1-1
DNA: TGTGCCAGCAGTTACGACAGCAGAATGAACACTGAAGCTTTCTTT
CDR3: CASSYDSRMNTEAFF

D: .
size: .
V: TRBV30
J: TRBJ2-3
DNA: TGTGCCTGGAATCCCGGGATGGATACGCAGTATTTT
CDR3: CAWNPGMDTQYF

D: TRBD1
size: .
V: TRBV2
J: TRBJ1-1
DNA: TGTGCCAGCACTCGACAGGGGATGAACACTGAAGCTTTCTTT
CDR3: CASTRQGMNTEAFF

D: .
size: .
V: TRBV5-1
J: TRBJ2-3
DNA: TGCGCCAGCAGCTATACTAGTAGCACAGATACGCAGTATTTT
CDR3: CASSYTSSTDTQYF

D: TRBD1
size: .
V: TRBV5-8
J: TRBJ1-1
DNA: TGTGCCAGCAGCCGGGACAGGGGAACTGAAGCTTTCTTT
CDR3: CASSRDRGTEAFF

D: TRBD2
size: .
V: TRBV11-3
J: TRBJ2-7
DNA: TGTGCCAGCAGCGGGGGGGACTCTGGCTACGAGCAGTACTTC
CDR3: CASSGGDSGYEQYF

D: .
size: .
V: TRBV28
J: TRBJ2-7
DNA: TGTGCCAGCAGTTTACTCGGTTCCCAAGACGAGCAGTACTTC
CDR3: CASSLLGSQDEQYF

D: TRBD1
size: few
V: TRBV29-1
J: TRBJ2-7
DNA: TGCAGCGTTTACCCGGGACAGGGGAACGAGCAGTACTTC
CDR3: CSVYPGQGNEQYF

D: TRBD1
size: .
V: TRBV11-2
J: TRBJ2-7
DNA: TGTGCCAGCAGCCCCATACGTGGGGGCGCAGGGGGAGAGCAGTACTTC
CDR3: CASSPIRGGAGGEQYF

D: TRBD2
size: .
V: TRBV24-1
J: TRBJ2-1
DNA: TGTGCCACCAGCTCCGCGGGGGGGAGCTCCTACAATGAGCAGTTCTTC
CDR3: CATSSAGGSSYNEQFF

D: .
size: .
V: TRBV18
J: TRBJ2-7
DNA: TGTGCCAGCTCACCGGCCGGGAAGGACGAGCAGTACTTC
CDR3: CASSPAGKDEQYF

D: .
size: .
V: TRBV19
J: TRBJ2-2
DNA: TGTGCCAGTACCCCGTACAGAGATAATCTTGGGGAGCTGTTTTTT
CDR3: CASTPYRDNLGELFF

D: TRBD2
size: few
V: TRBV27
J: TRBJ2-1
DNA: TGTGCCAGCAGTTTAGAGGCGGGAGGGGGGGACAATGAGCAGTTCTTC
CDR3: CASSLEAGGGDNEQFF

D: .
size: .
V: TRBV28
J: TRBJ1-5
DNA: TGTGCCAGCACCTCCTGGGCAGAGTTCAATCAGCCCCAGCATTTT
CDR3: CASTSWAEFNQPQHF

D: .
size: .
V: TRBV7-2
J: TRBJ1-4
DNA: TGTGCCAGCAGCTTTCGGAACAGTAACGAAAAACTGTTTTTT
CDR3: CASSFRNSNEKLFF

D: TRBD1
size: .
V: TRBV11-2
J: TRBJ2-7
DNA: TGTGCCAGCAGCTTAGGGACAGGAGAGTACGAGCAGTACTTC
CDR3: CASSLGTGEYEQYF

D: .
size: .
V: TRBV27
J: TRBJ1-4
DNA: TGTGCCAGCAGTTTACAAGGGAGTGAAAAACTGTTTTTT
CDR3: CASSLQGSEKLFF

D: TRBD2
size: .
V: TRBV7-9
J: TRBJ2-1
DNA: TGTGCCAGCAGCCGGACTAGCGGGGGTGACAATGAGCAGTTCTTC
CDR3: CASSRTSGGDNEQFF

D: .
size: .
V: TRBV11-2
J: TRBJ2-7
DNA: TGTGCCAGCAGACCGATCCGGGACAAACCCTACGAGCAGTACTTC
CDR3: CASRPIRDKPYEQYF

D: .
size: .
V: TRBV9
J: TRBJ1-6
DNA: TGTGCCAGCAGCCCTGGACAGAATTCACCCCTCCACTTT
CDR3: CASSPGQNSPLHF

D: TRBD2
size: .
V: TRBV7-2
J: TRBJ2-5
DNA: TGTGCCAGCAGCAAAGGACTAGCGGGAGCACGAGAGACCCAGTACTTC
CDR3: CASSKGLAGARETQYF

D: .
size: .
V: TRBV7-9
J: TRBJ2-7
DNA: TGTGCCAGCAGCTTACTCAGGGCAGGGTCCGAGCAGTACTTC
CDR3: CASSLLRAGSEQYF

D: TRBD2
size: .
V: TRBV5-1
J: TRBJ2-7
DNA: TGCGCCAGCAGTGTGTCAGGGCTAGCGGGAGTTAAGCAGTACTTC
CDR3: CASSVSGLAGVKQYF

D: .
size: .
V: TRBV5-4
J: TRBJ2-2
DNA: TGTGCCAGCAGCTTCAGACTTGGCGGGGAGCTGTTTTTT
CDR3: CASSFRLGGELFF

D: TRBD1
size: .
V: TRBV5-5
J: TRBJ2-4
DNA: TGTGCCAGCAGCCGGGACAGGGCAAACATTCAGTACTTC
CDR3: CASSRDRANIQYF